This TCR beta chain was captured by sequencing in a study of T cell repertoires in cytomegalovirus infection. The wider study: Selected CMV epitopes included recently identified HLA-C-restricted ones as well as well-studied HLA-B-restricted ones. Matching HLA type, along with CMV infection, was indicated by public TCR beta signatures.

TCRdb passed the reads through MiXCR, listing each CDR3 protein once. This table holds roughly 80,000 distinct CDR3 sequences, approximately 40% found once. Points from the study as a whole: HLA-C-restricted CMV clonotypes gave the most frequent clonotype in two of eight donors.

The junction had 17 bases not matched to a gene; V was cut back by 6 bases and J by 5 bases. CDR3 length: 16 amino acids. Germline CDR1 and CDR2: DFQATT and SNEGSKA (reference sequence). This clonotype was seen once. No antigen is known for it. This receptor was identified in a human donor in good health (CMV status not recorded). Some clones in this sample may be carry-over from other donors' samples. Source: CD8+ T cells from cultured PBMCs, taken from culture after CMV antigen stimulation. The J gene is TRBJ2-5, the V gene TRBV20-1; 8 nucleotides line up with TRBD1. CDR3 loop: CSARVKGQAMGETQYF. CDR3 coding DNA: TGCAGTGCACGAGTGAAGGGACAGGCGATGGGGGAGACCCAGTACTTC.